This TCR beta chain came from a study of blood T cell repertoires in COVID-19 (dated by TCRdb to the early 2020s). Broadly, across the study: Samples from collaborators originated in the United States, Italy and Spain and spanned both the acute and convalescent phases of COVID-19. The prospective study material was composed of cDNA or gDNA derived from T cells, B-cell-depleted T cells, or PBMCs. Deeply sampled blood TCRbeta repertoires from subjects exposed to, actively infected with, or recovered from COVID-19 were included in the dataset. The repertoires were released in a freely available public database intended as a resource for research on the immune response to SARS-CoV-2. The samples were drawn from two sources: the first 160 participants of the ongoing ImmuneRACE study, and 1,000 to 1,500 subjects contributed by 6 global collaborators. A de-identified subject ID, COVID-19 status, age in years and sex were almost always included in the sample metadata. Where available, HLA class I and class II types were taken from metadata supplied by the sample provider and were not determined by assay-based typing.

Whole blood was collected in K2EDTA tubes by collaborating institutions according to the institutions' own protocols. For TCRbeta analysis, collaborators shipped samples in one of three forms: frozen whole blood, isolated PBMCs, or DNA extracted from either of those sample types. The CDR3 runs 15 amino acids, cysteine and phenylalanine included. The read is trimmed to its CDR3 DNA, 45 bases read in frame from base 1. CDR1 and CDR2 are drawn from the germline V gene: SGHRS, YFSETQ. Trimming at the junction amounts to 1 base on V and 0 bases on J, and the germline ends lie 7 bases apart. Notes on this clone: The antigen it binds to is not known. No base-level quality is on record; no much larger clone is a single base apart.

General study outcomes and caveats: The amount of clinical and demographic metadata varied by source and participant and was provided uncurated.

TCRbeta CDR3 regions were amplified from genomic DNA using the immunoSEQ Assay, a bias-controlled multiplex PCR. In the authors' own workflow: The number of nucleated cells in each sample was estimated from the amplification of reference gene primers within the assay. Sequence reads were collapsed and filtered to measure the absolute abundance of every unique TCRbeta CDR3 rearrangement. For each sample, productive Simpson clonality was calculated as the square root of Simpson's diversity index over productive rearrangements. This immuneACCESS table, as held by TCRdb, lists in-frame sequences with V and J called but not all clones. Of the missing ones, under half trace to an unresolved V gene in checked studies; the others have no known cause. V and J calls plus clone size are reproduced from that table; the DNA served to infer D and trimming. Within this sample are around 130,000 clones, with around nine tenths of them counted one time only. More than 2% of the sample lies in the top ten.

The clonotype was recovered from a man between 65 and 85 years old with active COVID-19. The sequenced sample consisted of peripheral blood. The chain uses TRBV5-1 and TRBJ2-2, with no D gene named confidently. The encoded CDR3 is CASSLQQTNTGELFF. The nucleotide sequence reads TGCGCCAGCAGCTTGCAACAGACGAACACCGGGGAGCTGTTTTTT.